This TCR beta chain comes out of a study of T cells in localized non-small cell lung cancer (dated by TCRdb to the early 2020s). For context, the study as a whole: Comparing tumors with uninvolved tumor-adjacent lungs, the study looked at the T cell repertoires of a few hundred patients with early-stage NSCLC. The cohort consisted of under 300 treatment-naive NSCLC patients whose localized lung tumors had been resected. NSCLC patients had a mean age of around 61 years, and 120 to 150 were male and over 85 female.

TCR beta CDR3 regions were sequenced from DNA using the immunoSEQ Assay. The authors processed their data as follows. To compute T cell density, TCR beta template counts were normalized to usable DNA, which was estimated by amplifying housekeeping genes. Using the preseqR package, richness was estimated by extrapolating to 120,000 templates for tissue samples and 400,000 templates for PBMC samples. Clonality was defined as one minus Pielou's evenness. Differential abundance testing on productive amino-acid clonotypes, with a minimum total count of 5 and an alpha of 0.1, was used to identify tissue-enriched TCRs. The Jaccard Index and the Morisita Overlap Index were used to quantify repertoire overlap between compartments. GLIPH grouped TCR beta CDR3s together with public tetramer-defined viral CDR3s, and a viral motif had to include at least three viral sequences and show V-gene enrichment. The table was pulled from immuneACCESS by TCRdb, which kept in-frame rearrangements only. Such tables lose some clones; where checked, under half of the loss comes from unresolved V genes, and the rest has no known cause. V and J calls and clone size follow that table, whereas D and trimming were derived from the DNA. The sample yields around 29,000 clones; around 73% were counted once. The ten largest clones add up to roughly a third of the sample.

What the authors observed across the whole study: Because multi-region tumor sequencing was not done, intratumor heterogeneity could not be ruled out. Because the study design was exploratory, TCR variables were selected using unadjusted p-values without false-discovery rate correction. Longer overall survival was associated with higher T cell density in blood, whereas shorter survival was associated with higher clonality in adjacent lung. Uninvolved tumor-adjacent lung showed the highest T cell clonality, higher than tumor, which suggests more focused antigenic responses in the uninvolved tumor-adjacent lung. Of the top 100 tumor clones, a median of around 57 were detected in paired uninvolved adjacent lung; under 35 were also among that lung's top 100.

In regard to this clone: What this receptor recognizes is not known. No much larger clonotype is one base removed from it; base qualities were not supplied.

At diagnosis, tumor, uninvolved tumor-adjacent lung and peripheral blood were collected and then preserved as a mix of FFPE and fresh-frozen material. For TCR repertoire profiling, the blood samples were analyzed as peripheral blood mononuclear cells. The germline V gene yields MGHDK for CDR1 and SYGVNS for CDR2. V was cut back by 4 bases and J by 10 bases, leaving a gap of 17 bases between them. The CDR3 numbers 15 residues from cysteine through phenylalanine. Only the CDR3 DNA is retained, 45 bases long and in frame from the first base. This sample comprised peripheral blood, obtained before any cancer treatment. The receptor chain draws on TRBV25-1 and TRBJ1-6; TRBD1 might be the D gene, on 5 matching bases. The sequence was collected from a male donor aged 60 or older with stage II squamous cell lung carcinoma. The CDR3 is CASSGSGTSGSPLHF. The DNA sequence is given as TGTGCCAGCAGTGGGAGTGGGACGTCGGGGTCACCCCTCCACTTT.